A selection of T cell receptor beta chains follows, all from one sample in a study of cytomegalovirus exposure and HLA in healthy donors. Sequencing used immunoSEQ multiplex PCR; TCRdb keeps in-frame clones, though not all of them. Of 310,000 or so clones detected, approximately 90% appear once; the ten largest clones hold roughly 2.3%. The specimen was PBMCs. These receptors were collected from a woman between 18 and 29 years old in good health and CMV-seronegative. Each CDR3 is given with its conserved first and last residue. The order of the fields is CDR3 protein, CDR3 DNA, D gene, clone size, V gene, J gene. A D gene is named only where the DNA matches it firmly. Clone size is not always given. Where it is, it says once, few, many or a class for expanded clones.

CDR3aa: CASSSRTSGVDEQFF
CDR3nt: TGTGCCAGCAGTAGCAGGACTAGCGGGGTGGATGAGCAGTTCTTC
d_gene: TRBD2
abundance: .
v_gene: TRBV11-1
j_gene: TRBJ2-1

CDR3aa: CSVVWAGNYGYTF
CDR3nt: TGCAGCGTTGTTTGGGCAGGGAACTATGGCTACACCTTC
d_gene: .
abundance: .
v_gene: TRBV29-1
j_gene: TRBJ1-2

CDR3aa: CASSAGEFGEQFF
CDR3nt: TGTGCCAGCTCCGCGGGGGAGTTCGGTGAGCAGTTCTTC
d_gene: TRBD2
abundance: .
v_gene: TRBV18
j_gene: TRBJ2-1

CDR3aa: CASSPTRGPNYGYTF
CDR3nt: TGTGCCAGCAGTCCCACAAGGGGGCCTAACTATGGCTACACCTTC
d_gene: TRBD1
abundance: .
v_gene: TRBV6-5
j_gene: TRBJ1-2

CDR3aa: CASSATGQLYGQYF
CDR3nt: TGTGCCAGCAGCGCGACGGGACAGCTCTACGGGCAGTACTTC
d_gene: TRBD1
abundance: .
v_gene: TRBV9
j_gene: TRBJ2-7

CDR3aa: CASLGGAGTEAFF
CDR3nt: TGTGCCAGCCTGGGAGGGGCCGGCACTGAAGCTTTCTTT
d_gene: .
abundance: few
v_gene: TRBV2
j_gene: TRBJ1-1

CDR3aa: CASSVGSPGTQYF
CDR3nt: TGTGCCAGCAGCGTAGGTAGCCCTGGTACGCAGTATTTT
d_gene: .
abundance: once
v_gene: TRBV9
j_gene: TRBJ2-3

CDR3aa: CASSVASTGQGNTEAFF
CDR3nt: TGTGCCAGCAGCGTAGCATCCACGGGACAGGGTAACACTGAAGCTTTCTTT
d_gene: TRBD1
abundance: .
v_gene: TRBV9
j_gene: TRBJ1-1

CDR3aa: CASSYQFDRPVETQYF
CDR3nt: TGTGCCAGCAGTTACCAGTTCGACAGGCCGGTGGAGACCCAGTACTTC
d_gene: .
abundance: .
v_gene: TRBV6-5
j_gene: TRBJ2-5

CDR3aa: CASSLLKSYRPSSYNEQFF
CDR3nt: TGCGCCAGCAGCCTACTTAAAAGTTACAGGCCCAGCTCCTACAATGAGCAGTTCTTC
d_gene: .
abundance: .
v_gene: TRBV5-1
j_gene: TRBJ2-1

CDR3aa: CASSFGLQTDTQYF
CDR3nt: TGTGCCAGCAGCTTCGGTCTACAGACAGATACGCAGTATTTT
d_gene: .
abundance: few
v_gene: TRBV11-2
j_gene: TRBJ2-3

CDR3aa: CASSLRSLGGPSSYNEQFF
CDR3nt: TGTGCCAGCAGCTTAAGATCGCTAGGAGGCCCCAGCTCCTACAATGAGCAGTTCTTC
d_gene: .
abundance: few
v_gene: TRBV7-3
j_gene: TRBJ2-1

CDR3aa: CASSVGYSGGETQYF
CDR3nt: TGTGCCAGCAGTGTGGGCTACAGCGGGGGGGAGACCCAGTACTTC
d_gene: TRBD2
abundance: .
v_gene: TRBV2
j_gene: TRBJ2-5

CDR3aa: CASSESVNTEAFF
CDR3nt: TGCGCCAGCAGTGAGTCCGTGAACACTGAAGCTTTCTTT
d_gene: .
abundance: .
v_gene: TRBV10-2
j_gene: TRBJ1-1

CDR3aa: CASSFQDTGELFF
CDR3nt: TGTGCCAGCAGCTTCCAGGACACCGGGGAGCTGTTTTTT
d_gene: .
abundance: .
v_gene: TRBV11-3
j_gene: TRBJ2-2

CDR3aa: CSSSSLGTGETSNQPQHF
CDR3nt: TGTTCCAGCAGCTCCCTGGGGACAGGGGAAACAAGCAATCAGCCCCAGCATTTT
d_gene: TRBD1
abundance: once
v_gene: TRBV7-9
j_gene: TRBJ1-5

CDR3aa: CASSLENEQYF
CDR3nt: TGTGCCAGCAGCTTGGAGAACGAGCAGTACTTC
d_gene: .
abundance: .
v_gene: TRBV5-6
j_gene: TRBJ2-7

CDR3aa: CASSLGGIANYGYTF
CDR3nt: TGCGCCAGCAGCTTGGGAGGCATAGCTAACTATGGCTACACCTTC
d_gene: .
abundance: .
v_gene: TRBV5-1
j_gene: TRBJ1-2

CDR3aa: CASSGGTWANEQFF
CDR3nt: TGTGCCAGCAGTGGGGGGACATGGGCTAATGAGCAGTTCTTC
d_gene: .
abundance: .
v_gene: TRBV2
j_gene: TRBJ2-1

CDR3aa: CASSQDLDYGYTF
CDR3nt: TGCGCCAGCAGCCAAGATCTCGACTATGGCTACACCTTC
d_gene: .
abundance: .
v_gene: TRBV4-1
j_gene: TRBJ1-2

CDR3aa: CASSIGDRGKYQPQHF
CDR3nt: TGTGCCAGTAGTATAGGTGACAGGGGGAAGTATCAGCCCCAGCATTTT
d_gene: TRBD1
abundance: .
v_gene: TRBV19
j_gene: TRBJ1-5

CDR3aa: CASSLFGEEYEQYF
CDR3nt: TGTGCCAGCAGCTTATTCGGGGAGGAGTACGAGCAGTACTTC
d_gene: .
abundance: .
v_gene: TRBV11-2
j_gene: TRBJ2-7

CDR3aa: CSVGFAGARTDTQYF
CDR3nt: TGCAGCGTTGGTTTTGCGGGGGCCCGCACAGATACGCAGTATTTT
d_gene: .
abundance: .
v_gene: TRBV29-1
j_gene: TRBJ2-3

CDR3aa: CASSGGPLAGGKNIQYF
CDR3nt: TGTGCCAGCAGCGGGGGCCCCTTAGCGGGGGGCAAAAACATTCAGTACTTC
d_gene: TRBD2
abundance: .
v_gene: TRBV5-6
j_gene: TRBJ2-4

CDR3aa: CASSYLDRGFYGYTF
CDR3nt: TGTGCCAGCAGTTACCTGGACAGGGGGTTCTATGGCTACACCTTC
d_gene: TRBD1
abundance: .
v_gene: TRBV6-5
j_gene: TRBJ1-2

CDR3aa: CASSVEGGGAVTQYF
CDR3nt: TGTGCCAGCAGCGTAGAAGGCGGGGGGGCGGTAACGCAGTATTTT
d_gene: TRBD2
abundance: .
v_gene: TRBV9
j_gene: TRBJ2-3

CDR3aa: CAISEGGVLGASSGNTIYF
CDR3nt: TGTGCCATCAGTGAGGGAGGGGTATTAGGGGCGTCCTCTGGAAACACCATATATTTT
d_gene: .
abundance: .
v_gene: TRBV10-3
j_gene: TRBJ1-3

CDR3aa: CASNPQGSANTGELFF
CDR3nt: TGTGCCAGCAACCCACAGGGAAGCGCGAACACCGGGGAGCTGTTTTTT
d_gene: .
abundance: .
v_gene: TRBV2
j_gene: TRBJ2-2

CDR3aa: CASSPGGSYEQYF
CDR3nt: TGTGCCAGCAGCCCCGGAGGTTCCTACGAGCAGTACTTC
d_gene: .
abundance: .
v_gene: TRBV5-4
j_gene: TRBJ2-7

CDR3aa: CASSQDGGQNYGYTF
CDR3nt: TGCGCCAGCAGCCAAGATGGGGGACAGAACTATGGCTACACCTTC
d_gene: TRBD1
abundance: few
v_gene: TRBV4-1
j_gene: TRBJ1-2

CDR3aa: CASSTHQDKTSTDTQYF
CDR3nt: TGTGCCAGCAGCACTCATCAGGACAAGACTAGCACAGATACGCAGTATTTT
d_gene: .
abundance: .
v_gene: TRBV2
j_gene: TRBJ2-3

CDR3aa: CASSLDLGSLNSPLHF
CDR3nt: TGTGCCAGCAGCTTAGATCTGGGCAGCCTCAATTCACCCCTCCACTTT
d_gene: .
abundance: .
v_gene: TRBV7-9
j_gene: TRBJ1-6

CDR3aa: CASSQDRLGGVRGTQYF
CDR3nt: TGCGCCAGCAGCCAAGATCGTCTAGGGGGGGTACGGGGTACGCAGTATTTT
d_gene: .
abundance: .
v_gene: TRBV4-1
j_gene: TRBJ2-3

CDR3aa: CASSDQAGNYNEQFF
CDR3nt: TGCGCCAGCAGCGATCAAGCGGGGAACTACAATGAGCAGTTCTTC
d_gene: TRBD2
abundance: .
v_gene: TRBV5-1
j_gene: TRBJ2-1

CDR3aa: CASSPGTGGGEQFF
CDR3nt: TGTGCCAGCAGTCCCGGGACAGGCGGGGGTGAGCAGTTCTTC
d_gene: .
abundance: .
v_gene: TRBV2
j_gene: TRBJ2-1

CDR3aa: CASSKAITGYRGIDGYTF
CDR3nt: TGTGCCAGCAGCAAAGCTATAACGGGTTACAGGGGAATAGATGGCTACACCTTC
d_gene: .
abundance: few
v_gene: TRBV21-1
j_gene: TRBJ1-2

CDR3aa: CAISESRLAGGGETQYF
CDR3nt: TGTGCCATCAGTGAGTCGAGGCTAGCGGGGGGCGGAGAGACCCAGTACTTC
d_gene: TRBD2
abundance: .
v_gene: TRBV10-3
j_gene: TRBJ2-5

CDR3aa: CASSLGANTEAFF
CDR3nt: TGTGCCAGCAGCTTGGGAGCGAACACTGAAGCTTTCTTT
d_gene: .
abundance: .
v_gene: TRBV7-2
j_gene: TRBJ1-1

CDR3aa: CASSWRSGGGSQETQYF
CDR3nt: TGTGCCAGCAGCTGGCGTAGTGGGGGAGGCTCCCAAGAGACCCAGTACTTC
d_gene: .
abundance: .
v_gene: TRBV7-9
j_gene: TRBJ2-5

CDR3aa: CSGTGKLGTGELFF
CDR3nt: TGCAGCGGTACAGGGAAGCTGGGCACCGGGGAGCTGTTTTTT
d_gene: .
abundance: .
v_gene: TRBV29-1
j_gene: TRBJ2-2

CDR3aa: CASSARTGGEQYF
CDR3nt: TGTGCCAGCAGTGCCCGGACAGGGGGCGAGCAGTACTTC
d_gene: TRBD1
abundance: .
v_gene: TRBV6-1
j_gene: TRBJ2-7

CDR3aa: CASSFRNTEAFF
CDR3nt: TGTGCCAGCAGCTTCCGGAACACTGAAGCTTTCTTT
d_gene: .
abundance: few
v_gene: TRBV5-4
j_gene: TRBJ1-1

CDR3aa: CASSLVWASGDALSTDTQYF
CDR3nt: TGTGCCAGCAGTTTAGTATGGGCTAGCGGGGACGCACTAAGCACAGATACGCAGTATTTT
d_gene: TRBD2
abundance: once
v_gene: TRBV27
j_gene: TRBJ2-3

CDR3aa: CATSRVAGANEKLFF
CDR3nt: TGTGCCACCAGCAGAGTGGCAGGGGCAAATGAAAAACTGTTTTTT
d_gene: .
abundance: .
v_gene: TRBV15
j_gene: TRBJ1-4

CDR3aa: CAWSRQGSYEQYF
CDR3nt: TGTGCCTGGAGTAGGCAGGGCTCCTACGAGCAGTACTTC
d_gene: .
abundance: .
v_gene: TRBV30
j_gene: TRBJ2-7

CDR3aa: CASRGDTGDEQFF
CDR3nt: TGTGCCAGCAGAGGGGACACCGGCGATGAGCAGTTCTTC
d_gene: .
abundance: few
v_gene: TRBV2
j_gene: TRBJ2-1

CDR3aa: CASSETAFYGYTF
CDR3nt: TGTGCCAGCAGCGAAACAGCCTTCTATGGCTACACCTTC
d_gene: .
abundance: few
v_gene: TRBV5-4
j_gene: TRBJ1-2

CDR3aa: CATTARGLAWNEQFF
CDR3nt: TGTGCCACCACGGCCAGGGGACTAGCGTGGAATGAGCAGTTCTTC
d_gene: TRBD2
abundance: .
v_gene: TRBV15
j_gene: TRBJ2-1

CDR3aa: CAISAGGQGNYGYTF
CDR3nt: TGTGCCATCAGTGCCGGAGGACAGGGGAACTATGGCTACACCTTC
d_gene: TRBD1
abundance: .
v_gene: TRBV10-3
j_gene: TRBJ1-2

CDR3aa: CASTPDRRPNQPQHF
CDR3nt: TGTGCCAGCACCCCGGACAGAAGACCCAATCAGCCCCAGCATTTT
d_gene: .
abundance: .
v_gene: TRBV2
j_gene: TRBJ1-5

CDR3aa: CASSITGGDTQYF
CDR3nt: TGTGCCAGCAGTATAACGGGGGGAGATACGCAGTATTTT
d_gene: TRBD2
abundance: once
v_gene: TRBV25-1
j_gene: TRBJ2-3

CDR3aa: CASSLVGATGATEAFF
CDR3nt: TGTGCCAGCAGTTTGGTTGGGGCTACAGGGGCCACTGAAGCTTTCTTT
d_gene: TRBD1
abundance: few
v_gene: TRBV27
j_gene: TRBJ1-1

CDR3aa: CASSFGGGNTEAFF
CDR3nt: TGTGCCAGCAGCTTCGGCGGGGGGAACACTGAAGCTTTCTTT
d_gene: .
abundance: .
v_gene: TRBV11-2
j_gene: TRBJ1-1

CDR3aa: CASSSGLPGETQYF
CDR3nt: TGTGCCAGCAGCTCGGGACTCCCGGGAGAGACCCAGTACTTC
d_gene: .
abundance: .
v_gene: TRBV11-1
j_gene: TRBJ2-5

CDR3aa: CASSRRVEGTEAFF
CDR3nt: TGTGCCAGCAGCCGGAGGGTGGAGGGCACTGAAGCTTTCTTT
d_gene: .
abundance: .
v_gene: TRBV14
j_gene: TRBJ1-1

CDR3aa: CASSGANTEAFF
CDR3nt: TGTGCCAGCTCGGGGGCGAACACTGAAGCTTTCTTT
d_gene: .
abundance: .
v_gene: TRBV18
j_gene: TRBJ1-1

CDR3aa: CASSSRQATEAFF
CDR3nt: TGTGCCAGCAGCTCACGACAGGCCACTGAAGCTTTCTTT
d_gene: .
abundance: .
v_gene: TRBV9
j_gene: TRBJ1-1

CDR3aa: CASVIFWALSGGDFPGNTIYF
CDR3nt: TGTGCCAGCGTCATTTTTTGGGCGTTGTCGGGGGGCGATTTTCCTGGAAACACCATATATTTT
d_gene: .
abundance: .
v_gene: TRBV21-1
j_gene: TRBJ1-3